The 13 T cell receptor beta chains below all came from one sample that was sequenced in a study of post-analysis software for immune sequencing data. Whole-study findings and limits: Patients carried roughly 5 TRBV segments more frequently than controls did, and TRBV5-6, TRBV5-1 and TRBV20-1 were among them.

cDNA libraries of TCR beta carried unique molecular identifiers. TCRdb fed the PCR reads into MiXCR, producing one record per CDR3 protein. The repertoire holds about 760,000 distinct CDR3 sequences, with just under 30% as singletons. Their target antigens are unknown. The sequenced material came from blood. The receptors shown here come from a girl aged 5-17 years with multiple sclerosis.

V gene TRBV20-1 combines with J gene TRBJ2-7; 7 nucleotides match TRBD1. The CDR3 covers 17 residues. Per germline, CDR1 DFQATT and CDR2 SNEGSKA (reference sequence). Trimming removed 5 bases from V and 1 base from J; junction bases left unmatched: 17. The DNA for the CDR3 is TGCAGTGCTCCTACAGGGGCCAGGGGACCATTTTCCTACGAGCAGTACTTC. This codes for CSAPTGARGPFSYEQYF.

This chain links TRBV7-2 with TRBJ1-6; D call uncertain. Germline V gene sequence: CDR1 SGHTA, CDR2 FQGNSA. Trimming shortened V by 5 bases and J by 10 bases, and 15 bases separated the two germline ends. The CDR3 sequence is 14 residues long. DNA for the CDR3: TGTGCCAGCAGCGAGCACGGATCTGGCTCACCCCTCCACTTT. This sequence encodes CASSEHGSGSPLHF. Full variable domain (outside the CDR3, taken from reference TRBV7-2 and TRBJ1-6): GAGVSQSPSNKVTEKGKDVELRCDPISGHTALYWYRQSLGQGLEFLIYFQGNSAPDKSGLPSDRFSAERTGGSVSTLTIQRTQQEDSAVYLCASSEHGSGSPLHFGNGTRLTVT.

The chain carries TRBV11-2 and TRBJ2-1, with 8 nucleotides matching TRBD1. Losses at the gene ends were 5 bases for V and 7 bases for J; bases not matched to a gene: 10. This CDR3 has 15 residues. CDR1 SGHAT and CDR2 FQNNGV come from the germline V gene. Here the CDR3 reads CASSPWTGKGNEQFF. In DNA form, the CDR3 reads TGTGCCAGCAGCCCCTGGACAGGGAAAGGTAATGAGCAGTTCTTC.

The rearrangement uses TRBV4-3 and TRBJ1-2; 7 bases agree with TRBD1. The CDR3 has 15 residues. CDR1 is LGHNA and CDR2 is YSLEER in the germline V gene. V lost 2 bases and J lost 3; bases outside the gene matches: 6. The CDR3 reads CASSQTVDRDYGYTF. The CDR3 DNA is TGCGCCAGCAGCCAAACGGTCGACAGGGACTATGGCTACACCTTC.

The chain combines TRBV2 with TRBJ1-2, with D uncertain. In germline, CDR1 is SNHLY, CDR2 FYNNEI. Trimming cost V 0 bases and J 6 bases, with 8 bases left between them. This CDR3 is built from 13 residues. CDR3 nucleotides: TGTGCCAGCAGTGAAGCTGAGAGGGATGGCTACACCTTC. Translated, it gives CASSEAERDGYTF. The complete variable domain, with remaining parts taken from reference TRBV2 and TRBJ1-2, reads EPEVTQTPSHQVTQMGQEVILRCVPISNHLYFYWYRQILGQKVEFLVSFYNNEISEKSEIFDDQFSVERPDGSNFTLKIRSTKLEDSAMYFCASSEAERDGYTFGSGTRLTVV.

This clonotype was observed a handful of times. The chain joins TRBV28 to TRBJ2-7, with 9 bases lining up with TRBD1. The germline CDR1 and CDR2 sequences are MDHEN and SYDVKM. The length of the CDR3 is 15 residues. V lost 5 bases and J lost 5; bases outside the gene matches: 10. The CDR3 is CASSSSGQGPHEQYF. For the CDR3, the DNA is TGTGCCAGCAGTAGCTCGGGACAGGGTCCCCACGAGCAGTACTTC.

The sample holds many counts of this clonotype. The junction does not match germline at one end; this may be a read error. V is TRBV6-5 and J is TRBJ2-3, with TRBD2 identical over 12 bases. The V gene's germline CDR1 is MNHEY and CDR2 SVGAGI. The CDR3 consists of 15 residues. The DNA for the CDR3 is TGCGCCAGCAGCCGCCTAGCGGGAGGGCCAGATACGCAGTATTTT. As protein: CASSRLAGGPDTQYF.

V and J are TRBV29-1 and TRBJ2-3; TRBD1 matches 7 bases. The CDR3 runs 11 residues. CDR1 and CDR2 from the germline V gene are SQVTM and ANQGSEA. The CDR3 bases are TGCAGTGGGACAGTCGTAGATACGCAGTATTTT. The encoded protein is CSGTVVDTQYF.

The V and J genes are TRBV20-1 and TRBJ1-1, with TRBD1 as a possible D gene (5 bases). Germline loops: CDR1 DFQATT, CDR2 SNEGSKA (reference sequence). V shed 4 bases and J shed 1 base, with 10 bases lying between them. This CDR3 is built from 13 residues. DNA for the CDR3: TGCAGTGCTAACCCAGGACAGAACACTGAAGCTTTCTTT. Its translation: CSANPGQNTEAFF.

This clonotype was seen a few times. The J gene is TRBJ1-2, the V gene TRBV6-5; D is undetermined. The V and J ends lost 7 bases and 4 bases respectively, with 19 bases between them. CDR1 and CDR2 from the germline V gene are MNHEY and SVGAGI. The CDR3 length is 15 residues. CDR3 DNA sequence: TGTGCCAGCAACACTAGACCCTCGATGGGCTATGGCTACACCTTC. The encoded protein is CASNTRPSMGYGYTF.

This clonotype has only a few counts. The chain employs TRBV5-1 and TRBJ2-1; 8 nucleotides line up with TRBD1. The CDR3 extends over 15 amino acids. Per the germline V gene, CDR1 is SGHRS and CDR2 is YFSETQ. Trimming cost V 4 bases and J 4 bases; bases outside gene matches: 7. The CDR3 region has the DNA TGCGCCAGCAGCCCGGATAGACAGGGGTACAATGAGCAGTTCTTC. It yields the protein CASSPDRQGYNEQFF.

This clonotype was counted ten times or more. The V call is TRBV7-2, the J call TRBJ2-5, with 9 nucleotides matching TRBD1. Germline V lookup: CDR1 SGHTA, CDR2 FQGNSA. This CDR3 spans 14 amino acids. The V and J ends lost 4 bases and 5 bases, in that order; junction bases with no gene match: 5. The CDR3: CASSYGQGRETQYF. The CDR3 coding sequence is TGTGCCAGCAGCTACGGACAGGGGAGGGAGACCCAGTACTTC.

This clonotype occurred many times. This chain connects TRBV5-1 to TRBJ2-5; D is perhaps TRBD1 or TRBD2 (5 bases each). Trimming left V 0 bases short and J 4 bases short, with 13 bases between. Germline V gene sequence: CDR1 SGHRS, CDR2 YFSETQ. CDR3 length equals 15 residues. CDR3 sequence reads: CASSLDEGRGETQYF. CDR3 in DNA: TGCGCCAGCAGCTTGGACGAGGGGCGAGGAGAGACCCAGTACTTC.